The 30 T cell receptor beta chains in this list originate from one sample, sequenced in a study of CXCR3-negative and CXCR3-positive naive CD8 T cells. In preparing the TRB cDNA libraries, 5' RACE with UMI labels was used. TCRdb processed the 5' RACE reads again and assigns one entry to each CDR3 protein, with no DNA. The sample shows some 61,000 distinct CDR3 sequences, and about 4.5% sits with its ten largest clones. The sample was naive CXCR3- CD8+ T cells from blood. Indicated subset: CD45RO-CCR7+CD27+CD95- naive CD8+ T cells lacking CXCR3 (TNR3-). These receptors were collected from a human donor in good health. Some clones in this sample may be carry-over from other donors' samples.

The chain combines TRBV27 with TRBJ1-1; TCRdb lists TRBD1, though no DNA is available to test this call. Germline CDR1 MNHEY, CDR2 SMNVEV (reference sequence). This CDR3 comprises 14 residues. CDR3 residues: CASSLWGPSTEAFF.

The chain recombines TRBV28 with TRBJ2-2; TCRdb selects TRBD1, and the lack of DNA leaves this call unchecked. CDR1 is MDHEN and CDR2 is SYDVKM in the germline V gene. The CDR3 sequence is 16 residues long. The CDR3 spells CASNLLTGANTGELFF.

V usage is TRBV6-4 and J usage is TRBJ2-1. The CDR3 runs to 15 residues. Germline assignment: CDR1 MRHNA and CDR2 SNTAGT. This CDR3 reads CASSDVEAGYNEQFF.

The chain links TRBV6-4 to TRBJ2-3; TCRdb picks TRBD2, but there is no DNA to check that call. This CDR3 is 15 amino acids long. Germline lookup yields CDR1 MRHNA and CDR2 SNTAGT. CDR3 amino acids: CASSVKAGGTDTQYF.

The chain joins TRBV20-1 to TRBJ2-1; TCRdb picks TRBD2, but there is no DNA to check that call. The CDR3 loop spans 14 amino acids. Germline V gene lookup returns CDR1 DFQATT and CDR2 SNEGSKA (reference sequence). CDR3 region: CSARVLAGGNEQFF.

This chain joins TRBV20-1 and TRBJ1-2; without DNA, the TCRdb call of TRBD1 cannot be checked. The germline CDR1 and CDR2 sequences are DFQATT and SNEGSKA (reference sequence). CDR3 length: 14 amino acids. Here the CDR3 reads CSSPSTGFLFGYTF.

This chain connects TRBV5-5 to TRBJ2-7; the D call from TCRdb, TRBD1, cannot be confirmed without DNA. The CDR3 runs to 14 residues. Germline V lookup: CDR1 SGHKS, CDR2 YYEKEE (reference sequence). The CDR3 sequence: CASSLTGTGLEQYF.

The CDR3 sequence: CSVENPNTGELFF. The J gene is TRBJ2-2, the V gene TRBV29-1. Germline V gene sequence: CDR1 SQVTM, CDR2 ANQGSEA. The CDR3 is 13 amino acids.

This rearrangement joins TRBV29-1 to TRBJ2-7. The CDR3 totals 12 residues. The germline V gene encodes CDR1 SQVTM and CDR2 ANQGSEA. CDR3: CSVAGDGYEQYF.

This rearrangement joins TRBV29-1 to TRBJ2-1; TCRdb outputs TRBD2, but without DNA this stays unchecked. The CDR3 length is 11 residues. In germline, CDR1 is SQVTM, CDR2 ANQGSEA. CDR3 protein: CSVPEGPEQFF.

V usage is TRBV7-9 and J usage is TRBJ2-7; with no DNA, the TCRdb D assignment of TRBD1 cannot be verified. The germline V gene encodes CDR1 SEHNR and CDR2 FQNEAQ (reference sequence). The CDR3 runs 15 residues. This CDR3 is CASSLGTGLSYEQYF.

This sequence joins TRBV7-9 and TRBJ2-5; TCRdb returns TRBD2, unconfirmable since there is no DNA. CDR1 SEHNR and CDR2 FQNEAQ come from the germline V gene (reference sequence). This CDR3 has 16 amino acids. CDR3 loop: CASSLGFSADQWTQYF. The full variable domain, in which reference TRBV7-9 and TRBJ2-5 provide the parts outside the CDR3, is DTGVSQNPRHKITKRGQNVTFRCDPISEHNRLYWYRQTLGQGPEFLTYFQNEAQLEKSRLLSDRFSAERPKGSFSTLEIQRTEQGDSAMYLCASSLGFSADQWTQYFGPGTRLLVL.

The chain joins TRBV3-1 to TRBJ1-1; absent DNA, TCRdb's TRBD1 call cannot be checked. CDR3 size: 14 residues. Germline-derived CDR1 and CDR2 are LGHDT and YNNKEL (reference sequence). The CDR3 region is CASHLQGSGTEAFF.

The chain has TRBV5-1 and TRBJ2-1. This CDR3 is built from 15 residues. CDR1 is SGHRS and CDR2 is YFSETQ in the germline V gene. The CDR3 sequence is CASSLGVSSYNEQFF.

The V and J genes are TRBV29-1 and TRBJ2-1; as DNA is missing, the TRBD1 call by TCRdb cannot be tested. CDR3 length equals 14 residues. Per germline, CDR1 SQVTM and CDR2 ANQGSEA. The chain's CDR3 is CSVEKGQTYNEQFF.

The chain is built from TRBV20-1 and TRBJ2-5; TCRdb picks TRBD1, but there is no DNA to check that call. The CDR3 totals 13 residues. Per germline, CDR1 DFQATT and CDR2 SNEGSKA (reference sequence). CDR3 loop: CSAREGPQETQYF.

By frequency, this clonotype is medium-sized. The CDR3 spells CASRRASLYEQYF. J is TRBJ2-7 and V is TRBV7-7; TCRdb names TRBD2, which stays unverified in the absence of DNA. Per germline, CDR1 SSHAT and CDR2 FNYEAQ (reference sequence). The CDR3 covers 13 residues.

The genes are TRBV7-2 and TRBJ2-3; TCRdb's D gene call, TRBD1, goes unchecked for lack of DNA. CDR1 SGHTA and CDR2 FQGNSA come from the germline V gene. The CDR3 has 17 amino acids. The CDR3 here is CASSLVVGGGSTDTQYF.

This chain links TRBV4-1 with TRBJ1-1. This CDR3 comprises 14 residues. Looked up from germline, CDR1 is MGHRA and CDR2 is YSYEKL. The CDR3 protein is CASSLQTTGIEAFF.

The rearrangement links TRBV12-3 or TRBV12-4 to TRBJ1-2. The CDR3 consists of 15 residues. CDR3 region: CASSPPSSANYGYTF.

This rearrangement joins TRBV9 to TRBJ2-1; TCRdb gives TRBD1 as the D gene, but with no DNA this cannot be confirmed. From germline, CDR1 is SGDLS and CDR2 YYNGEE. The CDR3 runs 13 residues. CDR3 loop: CASSAGQYNEQFF. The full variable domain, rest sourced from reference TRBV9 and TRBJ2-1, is DSGVTQTPKHLITATGQRVTLRCSPRSGDLSVYWYQQSLDQGLQFLIQYYNGEERAKGNILERFSAQQFPDLHSELNLSSLELGDSALYFCASSAGQYNEQFFGPGTRLTVL.

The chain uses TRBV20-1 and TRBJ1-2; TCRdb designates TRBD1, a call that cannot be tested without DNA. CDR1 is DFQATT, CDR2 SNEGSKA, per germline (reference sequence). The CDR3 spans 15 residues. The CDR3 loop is CSASIRDEFFYGYTF.

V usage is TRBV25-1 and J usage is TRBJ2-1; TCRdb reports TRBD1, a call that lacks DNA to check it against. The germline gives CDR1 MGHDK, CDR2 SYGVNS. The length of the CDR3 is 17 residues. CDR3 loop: CASSEYVSQGADNEQFF.

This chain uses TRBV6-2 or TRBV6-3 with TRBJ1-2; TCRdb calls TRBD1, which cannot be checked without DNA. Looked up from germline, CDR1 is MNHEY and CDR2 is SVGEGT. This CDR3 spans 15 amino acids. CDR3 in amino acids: CASSSPGTGNYGYTF.

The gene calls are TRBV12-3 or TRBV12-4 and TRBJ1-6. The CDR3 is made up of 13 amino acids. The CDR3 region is CASSLGVNSPLHF.

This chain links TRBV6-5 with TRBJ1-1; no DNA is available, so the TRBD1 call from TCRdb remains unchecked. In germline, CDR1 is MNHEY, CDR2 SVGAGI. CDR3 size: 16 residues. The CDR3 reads CASSKLHTGLNTEAFF.

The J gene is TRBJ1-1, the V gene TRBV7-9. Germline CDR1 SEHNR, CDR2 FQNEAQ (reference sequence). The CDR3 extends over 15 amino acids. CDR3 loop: CASSSMGKQNTEAFF.

CDR3 residues: CSLGQGYNQPQHF. The chain has TRBV20-1 and TRBJ1-5; TCRdb reports TRBD1, a call that lacks DNA to check it against. CDR1 and CDR2 (germline): DFQATT, SNEGSKA (reference sequence). This CDR3 contains 13 residues.

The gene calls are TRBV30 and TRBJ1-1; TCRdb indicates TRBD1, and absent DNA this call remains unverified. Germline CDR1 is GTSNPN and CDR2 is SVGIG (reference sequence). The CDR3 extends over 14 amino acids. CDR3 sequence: CAWSHGQGDTEAFF.

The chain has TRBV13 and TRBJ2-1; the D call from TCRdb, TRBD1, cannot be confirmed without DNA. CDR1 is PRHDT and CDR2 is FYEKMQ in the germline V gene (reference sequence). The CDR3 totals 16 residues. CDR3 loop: CASSLGATGFIPEQFF.